A single sample is the source of the 26 T cell receptor beta chains below, sequenced in a study of T cells in Graves' hyperthyroidism and ophthalmopathy. Amplified regions were TCR beta CDR3 sequences from RNA transcripts. A set of HTBI primers served as the primers for a first-round RT-PCR of the TCR CDR3. MiXCR, applied by TCRdb to the multiplex PCR reads, yields one record per CDR3 protein. The sample lists about 570,000 distinct CDR3 sequences, 35% to 55% occurring once. The sequenced sample was peripheral blood or thyroid tissue (not recorded which). The receptors stem from an adult woman with Graves' disease, either hyperthyroidism or ophthalmopathy (not recorded which).

This clonotype was seen at least ten times. The rearrangement uses TRBV5-8 and TRBJ2-5, with 10 nucleotides matching TRBD2. The CDR3 has 14 amino acids. In germline, CDR1 is SGHTS, CDR2 YDEGEE. The trim removed 4 bases at V and 4 bases at J, leaving 4 bases unmatched. CDR3 loop: CASSLLAGRETQYF. Here the CDR3 DNA reads TGTGCCAGCAGCCTACTAGCGGGAAGAGAGACCCAGTACTTC.

This sequence joins TRBV2 and TRBJ1-2; D not certain. Trimming took off 8 bases at V and 6 bases at J, with 13 bases between the two ends. Germline V lookup: CDR1 SNHLY, CDR2 FYNNEI. The CDR3 sequence is 12 residues long. The CDR3 region is CASGLAGNGYTF. The CDR3 region has the DNA TGTGCCAGCGGTCTAGCGGGGAATGGCTACACCTTC.

This chain uses TRBV28 with TRBJ2-5, with TRBD2 matching 7 bases. The V and J ends lost 6 bases and 3 bases, in that order; junction bases with no gene match: 10. CDR1 and CDR2 (germline): MDHEN, SYDVKM. The CDR3 is 15 amino acids. CDR3: CASRDFGRRKETQYF. Written as DNA, the CDR3 is TGTGCCAGCAGGGATTTCGGGAGGAGGAAAGAGACCCAGTACTTC.

This chain connects TRBV6-6 to TRBJ2-5; a weak D match, TRBD2 (6 bases). The CDR3 runs 16 residues. The V end lost 2 bases, the J end lost 3 bases, and 16 bases lay between the germline ends. CDR1 and CDR2 from the germline V gene are MNHNY and SVGAGI (reference sequence). The CDR3 sequence is CASSYPPGGWEETQYF. The CDR3 bases are TGTGCCAGCAGTTACCCCCCCGGGGGATGGGAAGAGACCCAGTACTTC.

In its sample, this clonotype was seen a few times. The chain is built from TRBV28 and TRBJ1-1; D is uncertain. CDR3 length equals 13 residues. Trimming took off 1 base at V and 5 bases at J, with 8 bases between the two ends. CDR1 and CDR2 (germline): MDHEN, SYDVKM. CDR3 residues: CASSLFGRTEAFF. CDR3 in DNA: TGTGCCAGCAGTTTATTTGGACGAACTGAAGCTTTCTTT.

This clonotype was recorded many times. The chain couples TRBV7-8 to TRBJ2-7; no reliable D call. V gave up 0 bases and J gave up 6 bases, with 9 bases separating them. Germline loops: CDR1 SGHVS, CDR2 FQNEAQ. The CDR3 is 13 amino acids. In nucleotides, the CDR3 is TGTGCCAGCAGCTTAGCCCTGATCCGCGAGCAGTACTTC. Translation: CASSLALIREQYF.

V is TRBV5-1 and J is TRBJ1-2; D gene unclear. Per the germline V gene, CDR1 is SGHRS and CDR2 is YFSETQ. The CDR3 length is 11 residues. Trimming took off 3 bases at V and 8 bases at J, with 8 bases between the two ends. The CDR3 is CASSSATGYTF. In DNA, the CDR3 is TGCGCCAGCAGCTCGGCTACGGGCTACACCTTC. Complete variable domain (other parts from reference TRBV5-1 and TRBJ1-2): KAGVTQTPRYLIKTRGQQVTLSCSPISGHRSVSWYQQTPGQGLQFLFEYFSETQRNKGNFPGRFSGRQFSNSRSEMNVSTLELGDSALYLCASSSATGYTFGSGTRLTVV.

Note on this clonotype: Lacking the conserved final phenylalanine or tryptophan, this CDR3 likely reflects a read error. Because the CDR3's place on the DNA is in doubt, the DNA is left out and the CDR3 is given as listed by TCRdb. The gene calls are TRBV28 and TRBJ2-1; the D call in the table, TRBD2, was not verified against the DNA. Ends included, the CDR3 has 12 residues. Germline V gives CDR1 MDHEN, CDR2 SYDVKM. This CDR3 is CASSSRIAGGVY.

This chain joins TRBV20-1 and TRBJ1-1, with a possible D match to TRBD1 (6 bases). This CDR3 is 12 amino acids long. V shed 4 bases and J shed 8 bases, with 14 bases lying between them. The germline gives CDR1 DFQATT, CDR2 SNEGSKA (reference sequence). For the CDR3, the DNA is TGCAGTGCTACCCTTGGACAGACAGAAGCTTTCTTT. Protein sequence: CSATLGQTEAFF.

V and J are TRBV6-5 and TRBJ2-2; D unresolved. The V end lost 7 bases, the J end lost 0 bases, and 9 bases lay between the germline ends. This CDR3 has 14 amino acids. CDR1 and CDR2 from the germline V gene are MNHEY and SVGAGI. As DNA, the CDR3 is TGTGCCAGCACTTTAGACACGAACACCGGGGAGCTGTTTTTT. Amino acids: CASTLDTNTGELFF.

This clonotype was detected once. The CDR3 reads CASLDSLTDTQYF. Here the CDR3 DNA reads TGTGCCAGCTTGGACAGTCTCACAGATACGCAGTATTTT. This sequence joins TRBV7-9 and TRBJ2-3; a weak D match, TRBD1 (6 bases). This CDR3 comprises 13 residues. V shed 8 bases and J shed 2 bases, with 11 bases lying between them. Per the germline V gene, CDR1 is SEHNR and CDR2 is FQNEAQ (reference sequence).

In its sample, this clonotype was seen many times. The chain links TRBV27 to TRBJ2-7, with TRBD1 matching over 7 bases. Germline CDR1 reads MNHEY; CDR2 reads SMNVEV (reference sequence). Trimming at V came to 3 bases and at J to 1 base, leaving 0 bases not matched to a gene. This CDR3 has 13 amino acids. CDR3 coding DNA: TGTGCCAGCAGTTTGACAGGGTCCTACGAGCAGTACTTC. Amino acid sequence: CASSLTGSYEQYF.

This clonotype was counted ten times or more. The chain couples TRBV12-3 or TRBV12-4 to TRBJ1-2; maybe TRBD1 (6 bases). V gave up 3 bases and J gave up 5 bases, with 19 bases separating them. CDR3 length equals 16 residues. The CDR3 DNA reads TGTGCCAGCAGTTTTGTAACAGGGCTCTCGCTGTATGGCTACACCTTC. This encodes CASSFVTGLSLYGYTF.

The chain has TRBV2 and TRBJ1-6; 8 bases agree with TRBD1. The germline CDR1 and CDR2 sequences are SNHLY and FYNNEI. The CDR3 contains 16 residues. V was pared by 6 bases and J by 7 bases, with 11 bases of the junction left unmatched. In DNA, the CDR3 is TGTGCCAGCAGCCCGACCGGGACAGGCATCAATTCACCCCTCCACTTT. The encoded protein is CASSPTGTGINSPLHF.

This clonotype occurred a few times. The junction departs from the called germline gene at one end, perhaps through a read error. CDR3 bases: TGCGCCAGCAGCCCCGCGGCTAGCGGGACCTACGAGCAGTACTTC. This codes for CASSPAASGTYEQYF. The genes are TRBV7-9 and TRBJ2-7; TRBD2 matches 9 bases. This CDR3 has 15 residues. Germline lookup yields CDR1 SEHNR and CDR2 FQNEAQ (reference sequence).

The chain couples TRBV7-9 to TRBJ2-5; tentatively, D is TRBD1 (6 bases). CDR3 length: 16 amino acids. Trimming cost V 4 bases and J 5 bases, with 20 bases left between them. CDR1 and CDR2 (germline): SEHNR, FQNEAQ (reference sequence). This chain's CDR3 is CASSSGDISLRETQYF. CDR3 coding DNA: TGTGCCAGCAGCTCCGGGGACATCTCATTGCGCGAGACCCAGTACTTC.

V is TRBV2 and J is TRBJ1-1, with D possibly matching TRBD1 (5 bases). V gave up 8 bases and J gave up 3 bases, with 19 bases separating them. This CDR3 region has 15 residues. Germline lookup yields CDR1 SNHLY and CDR2 FYNNEI. CDR3 coding DNA: TGTGCCAGCGAGGGTCAGGGAGAGGTTTACACTGAAGCTTTCTTT. Protein product: CASEGQGEVYTEAFF.

The J gene is TRBJ2-1, the V gene TRBV25-1; D possibly matches TRBD1 or TRBD2 (5 bases each). The CDR3 is 13 amino acids. V lost 6 bases to trimming and J lost 4 bases, with 10 bases between them. The germline CDR1 and CDR2 sequences are MGHDK and SYGVNS. CDR3 protein: CASRDEGYNEQFF. For the CDR3, the DNA is TGTGCCAGCAGGGACGAGGGGTACAATGAGCAGTTCTTC. Using reference TRBV25-1 and TRBJ2-1 for the parts outside the CDR3, the full variable domain is EADIYQTPRYLVIGTGKKITLECSQTMGHDKMYWYQQDPGMELHLIHYSYGVNSTEKGDLSSESTVSRIRTEHFPLTLESARPSHTSQYLCASRDEGYNEQFFGPGTRLTVL.

This clonotype was detected only once. It is likely a read error, because the conserved phenylalanine at the end of the CDR3 is missing. Because the CDR3's place on the DNA is in doubt, the DNA is left out and the CDR3 is given as listed by TCRdb. V usage is TRBV5-1 and J usage is TRBJ2-5. CDR1 is SGHRS, CDR2 YFSETQ, per germline. The CDR3 is made up of 9 amino acids, end residues included. This CDR3 is CASSPTTYS.

Remarks on this clonotype: One end of the junction fails to match germline, which may point to a read error. The chain has TRBV5-6 and TRBJ2-7, with 7 bases matching TRBD1. The CDR3 is 15 residues long. The germline CDR1 and CDR2 sequences are SGHDT and YYEEEE. CDR3 DNA sequence: TGTGCCAGCAGATTGGCCGGGACAGTCTACGAAGGGCAGTACTTC. It encodes CASRLAGTVYEGQYF.

On this clonotype itself: Relative to the germline gene, one junction end is altered; a read error may explain this. This CDR3 is CASSEMGEPLHF. The CDR3 bases are TGTGCCAGCAGTGAAATGGGAGAACCCCTCCACTTT. The chain combines TRBV10-3 with TRBJ1-6, with unresolved D. The germline V gene encodes CDR1 ENHRY and CDR2 SYGVKD. The CDR3 runs to 12 residues.

In this sample, this clonotype turned up many times. This chain connects TRBV29-1 to TRBJ2-7; D is possibly TRBD2 (7 bases). V lost 4 bases, J lost 3 bases, and 16 bases lay in between. This CDR3 is built from 14 residues. Per the germline V gene, CDR1 is SQVTM and CDR2 is ANQGSEA. The CDR3 sequence is CSVVPGGRGYEQYF. CDR3 nucleotides: TGCAGCGTTGTTCCCGGGGGGCGAGGCTACGAGCAGTACTTC.

The genes are TRBV7-2 and TRBJ2-5; D might be TRBD2 (6 bases). Germline-derived CDR1 and CDR2 are SGHTA and FQGNSA. The V end was cut by 2 bases, the J end by 7 bases, with 8 bases between. The CDR3 runs to 12 residues. CDR3 DNA: TGTGCCAGCAGCTTAAAAGCGGGGACCCAGTACTTC. Protein sequence: CASSLKAGTQYF. The variable domain in full, with the rest retrieved from reference TRBV7-2 and TRBJ2-5, is GAGVSQSPSNKVTEKGKDVELRCDPISGHTALYWYRQSLGQGLEFLIYFQGNSAPDKSGLPSDRFSAERTGGSVSTLTIQRTQQEDSAVYLCASSLKAGTQYFGPGTRLLVL.

There are many counts of this clonotype. The chain combines TRBV12-3 or TRBV12-4 with TRBJ2-2, with 9 nucleotides matching TRBD1. The length of the CDR3 is 14 residues. V was clipped by 6 bases and J by 4 bases; unmatched bases: 3. CDR3 bases: TGTGCCAGCAGGGGGACAGGGCGCACCGGGGAGCTGTTTTTT. This translates into CASRGTGRTGELFF.

This clonotype was observed many times. The chain couples TRBV12-3 or TRBV12-4 to TRBJ1-2; 12 bases align to TRBD1. Unmatched junction bases numbered 8, after V lost 8 bases and J lost 7 bases. This CDR3 contains 14 residues. As DNA, the CDR3 is TGTGCCAGCGGACCGGGGACAGGGGGCTTTGGCTACACCTTC. Protein product: CASGPGTGGFGYTF.

The V and J genes are TRBV7-9 and TRBJ2-3; perhaps TRBD2 as D (5 bases). Germline V gives CDR1 SEHNR, CDR2 FQNEAQ (reference sequence). The CDR3 sequence is 15 residues long. V was pared by 5 bases and J by 0 bases, with 12 bases between. The CDR3 protein is CASSPRTASTDTQYF. Here the CDR3 DNA reads TGTGCCAGCAGCCCCAGGACTGCTAGCACAGATACGCAGTATTTT.